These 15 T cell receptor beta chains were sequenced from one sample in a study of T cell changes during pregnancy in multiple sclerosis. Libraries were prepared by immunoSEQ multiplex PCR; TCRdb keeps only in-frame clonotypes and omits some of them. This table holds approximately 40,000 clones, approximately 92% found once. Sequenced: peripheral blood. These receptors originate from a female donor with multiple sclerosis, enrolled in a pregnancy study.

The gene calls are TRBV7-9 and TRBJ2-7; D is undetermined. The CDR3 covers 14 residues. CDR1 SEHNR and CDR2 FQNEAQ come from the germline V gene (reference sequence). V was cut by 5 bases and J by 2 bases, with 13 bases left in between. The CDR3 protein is CASSPPLRPYEQYF. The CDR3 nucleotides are TGTGCCAGCAGCCCTCCATTAAGACCCTACGAGCAGTACTTC.

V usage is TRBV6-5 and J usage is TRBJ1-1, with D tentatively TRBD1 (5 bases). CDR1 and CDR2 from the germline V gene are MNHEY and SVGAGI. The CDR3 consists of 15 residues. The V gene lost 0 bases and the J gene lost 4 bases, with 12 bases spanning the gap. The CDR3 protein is CASSYSMGVGTEAFF. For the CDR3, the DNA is TGTGCCAGCAGTTACTCGATGGGGGTAGGCACTGAAGCTTTCTTT.

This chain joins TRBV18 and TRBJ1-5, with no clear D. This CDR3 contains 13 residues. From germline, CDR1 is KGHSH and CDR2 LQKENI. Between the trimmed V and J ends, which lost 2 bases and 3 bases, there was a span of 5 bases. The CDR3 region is CASSPLINQPQHF. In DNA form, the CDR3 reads TGTGCCAGCTCACCATTGATCAATCAGCCCCAGCATTTT.

CDR3 sequence reads: CASSYSGGGNTEAFF. Written as DNA, the CDR3 is TGTGCCAGCAGTTACTCGGGGGGAGGGAACACTGAAGCTTTCTTT. This sequence joins TRBV6-5 and TRBJ1-1, with D perhaps matching TRBD1 (5 bases). There are 15 residues in the CDR3. Trimming took off 0 bases at V and 1 base at J, with 9 bases between the two ends. CDR1 is MNHEY, CDR2 SVGAGI, per germline.

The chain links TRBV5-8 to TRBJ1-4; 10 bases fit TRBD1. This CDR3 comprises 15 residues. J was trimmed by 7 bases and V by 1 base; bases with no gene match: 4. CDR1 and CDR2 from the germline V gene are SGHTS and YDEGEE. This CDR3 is CASSLRTGGVEKLFF. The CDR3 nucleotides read TGTGCCAGCAGCTTGAGGACAGGGGGTGTTGAAAAACTGTTTTTT.

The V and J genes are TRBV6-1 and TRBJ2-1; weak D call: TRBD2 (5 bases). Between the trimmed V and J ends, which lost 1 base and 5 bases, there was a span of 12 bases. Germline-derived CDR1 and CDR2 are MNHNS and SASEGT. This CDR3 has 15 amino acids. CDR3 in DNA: TGTGCCAGCAGTGAAGGACGGGATAGGAACAATGAGCAGTTCTTC. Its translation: CASSEGRDRNNEQFF.

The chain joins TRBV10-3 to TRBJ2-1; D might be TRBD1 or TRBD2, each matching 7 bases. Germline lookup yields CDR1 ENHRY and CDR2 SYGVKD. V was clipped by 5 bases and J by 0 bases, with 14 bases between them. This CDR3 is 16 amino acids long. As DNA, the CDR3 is TGTGCCATCAGTAGGGGAGGGGACAGCTCCTACAATGAGCAGTTCTTC. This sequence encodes CAISRGGDSSYNEQFF.

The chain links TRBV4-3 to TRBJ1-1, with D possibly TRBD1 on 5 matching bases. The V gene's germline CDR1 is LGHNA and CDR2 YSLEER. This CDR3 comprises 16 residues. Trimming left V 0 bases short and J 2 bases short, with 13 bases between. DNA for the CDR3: TGCGCCAGCAGCCAAGATGGAGGGGATCTAAACACTGAAGCTTTCTTT. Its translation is CASSQDGGDLNTEAFF.

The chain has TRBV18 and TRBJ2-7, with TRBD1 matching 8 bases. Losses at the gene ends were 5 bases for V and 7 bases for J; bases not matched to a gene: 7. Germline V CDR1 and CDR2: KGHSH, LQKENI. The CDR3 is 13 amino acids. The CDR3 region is CASSSGQGPEQYF. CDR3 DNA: TGTGCCAGCTCATCCGGACAGGGCCCTGAGCAGTACTTC.

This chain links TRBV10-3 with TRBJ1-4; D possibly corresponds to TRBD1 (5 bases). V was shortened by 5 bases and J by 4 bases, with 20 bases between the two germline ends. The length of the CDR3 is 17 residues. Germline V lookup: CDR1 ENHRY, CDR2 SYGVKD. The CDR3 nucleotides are TGTGCCATCAGTCCGGGGTCCGGGTGGGGGGATAATGAAAAACTGTTTTTT. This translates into CAISPGSGWGDNEKLFF.

The CDR3 here is CASSVRVSPNEQFF. The CDR3 DNA is TGTGCCAGCAGTGTCAGAGTAAGCCCCAATGAGCAGTTCTTC. The V gene is TRBV2, the J gene TRBJ2-1; the D is unclear. The germline CDR1 and CDR2 sequences are SNHLY and FYNNEI. The CDR3 runs to 14 residues. V dropped 4 bases and J dropped 6 bases, with 13 bases sitting between them.

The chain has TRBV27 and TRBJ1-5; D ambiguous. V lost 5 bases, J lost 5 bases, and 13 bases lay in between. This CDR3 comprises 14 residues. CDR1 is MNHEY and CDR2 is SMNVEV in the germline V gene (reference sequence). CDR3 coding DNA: TGTGCCAGCAGTCTCCCCGGCAGCCATCAGCCCCAGCATTTT. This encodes CASSLPGSHQPQHF.

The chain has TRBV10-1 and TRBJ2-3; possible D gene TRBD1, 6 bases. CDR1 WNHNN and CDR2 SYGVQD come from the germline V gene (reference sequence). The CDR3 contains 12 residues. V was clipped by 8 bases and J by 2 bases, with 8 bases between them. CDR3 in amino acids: CASGQYTDTQYF. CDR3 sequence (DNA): TGCGCCAGCGGACAGTACACAGATACGCAGTATTTT.

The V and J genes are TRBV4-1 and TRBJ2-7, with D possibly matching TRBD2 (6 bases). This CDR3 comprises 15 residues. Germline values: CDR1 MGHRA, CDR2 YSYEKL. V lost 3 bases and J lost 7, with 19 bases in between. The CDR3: CASSQTRDSMREQYF. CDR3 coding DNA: TGCGCCAGCAGCCAGACCCGGGACTCCATGAGGGAGCAGTACTTC.

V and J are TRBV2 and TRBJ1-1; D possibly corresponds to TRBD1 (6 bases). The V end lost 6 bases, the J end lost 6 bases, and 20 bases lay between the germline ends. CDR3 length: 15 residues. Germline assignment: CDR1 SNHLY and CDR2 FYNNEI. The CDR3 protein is CASSESTGLVAEAFF. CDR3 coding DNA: TGTGCCAGCAGCGAATCCACAGGGTTAGTCGCTGAAGCTTTCTTT.